The text below deals with one T cell receptor (beta chain). What it binds is unknown. The lymph nodes were axillary draining lymph nodes from breast cancer patients. Trimming stripped 2 bases from V and 3 bases from J, with 10 bases between. This CDR3 region has 15 residues. The germline V gene encodes CDR1 KGHSH and CDR2 LQKENI. The data were obtained in a study of breast tumors, draining lymph nodes, adjacent tissues. Notes on the study in general: Compared with lymph nodes, tumors were less diverse; compared with nontumor tissue, more. That most tumor T cells come from lymph nodes remained unproven. The data were judged consistent with most tumor T cells coming from lymph node and expanding in tumor. Luminal-like breast cancer showed significantly greater tumor-nontumor repertoire similarity than basal-like breast cancer did.

MiXCR, run by TCRdb on the multiplex PCR reads, gives a single entry per CDR3 protein. The sample lists fewer than 150,000 distinct CDR3 sequences, 21% occurring once. This receptor was taken from a female donor with breast cancer. Some clones in this sample may be carry-over from other donors' samples. The chain recombines TRBV18 with TRBJ2-2; a possible D gene is TRBD1 (5 bases). The specimen sequenced was axillary lymph node tissue. This CDR3 is CASSPSQGDTGELFF. The CDR3 DNA reads as TGTGCCAGCTCACCAAGTCAGGGTGACACCGGGGAGCTGTTTTTT.